This section outlines one TCR beta chain sequence together with its context. The data are from a study of siplizumab effects on memory and regulatory T cells. Profiled with immunoSEQ multiplex PCR; TCRdb holds only in-frame clones, not every one. The sample yields 85,000 to 130,000 clones, 80% to 95% seen once. V lost 3 bases to trimming and J lost 5 bases, with 14 bases between them. Germline V gene sequence: CDR1 LNHDA, CDR2 SQIVND (reference sequence). The CDR3 totals 14 residues. V and J are TRBV19 and TRBJ2-7, with D possibly being TRBD1 or TRBD2 (5 bases each). The sample taken for sequencing was CD4+ T cells sorted from blood. The TCR comes from a human donor in good health. Some clones in this sample may be carry-over from other donors' samples. CDR3 amino acids: CASSIRGDSHEQYF. The CDR3 DNA follows: TGTGCCAGTAGTATTAGGGGAGATTCCCACGAGCAGTACTTC.